Sequencing of this TCR beta chain was carried out in a study of beta chain features in type 1 diabetes. This clone was detected only a few times. Expressed TCRB transcripts were sequenced because the entire RNA isolate underwent reverse transcription. Clones were sequenced by immunoSEQ multiplex PCR, and TCRdb holds only the in-frame ones, with some missing. The top ten clones hold more than 1.1% of a sample with under 150,000 clones, 6.9% of them seen once. V lost 1 base and J lost 1; bases outside the gene matches: 6. CDR1 is GTSNPN and CDR2 is SVGIG in the germline V gene (reference sequence). This CDR3 comprises 16 residues.

Sequencing was performed on central memory CD4+ T cells from blood. The rearrangement uses TRBV30 and TRBJ2-7; 11 bases match TRBD2. The receptor was derived from a woman under 40 in good health. The CDR3 loop is CAWSGLAGRVSYEQYF. The CDR3 DNA is TGTGCCTGGAGTGGACTAGCGGGACGGGTTTCCTACGAGCAGTACTTC.